This is a list of T cell receptor beta chains from one sample in a study of identical twins. TCRdb used MiXCR to reprocess the 5' RACE reads, holding one entry per CDR3 protein. The data hold 1.5 million to 2 million distinct CDR3 sequences, with less than 40% observed a single time. Sequenced: cord blood. The receptors stem from a newborn girl in good health. Both conserved end residues are part of each CDR3. Fields, in order: CDR3 length, clone size, V gene, J gene, D gene, CDR3 DNA, CDR3 protein. D genes are given only for firm matches. Clone size, where shown, is once, few, many, or a class for clones that have expanded.

15,-,TRBV5-1,TRBJ2-3,TRBD2,TGCGCCAGCAGCTTGGGCGGGAGGAGGAGGGATACGCAGTATTTT,CASSLGGRRRDTQYF
13,-,TRBV20-1,TRBJ2-7,-,TGCAGTGCTAGAGTAAGGGTTAACCGCGAGCAGTACTTC,CSARVRVNREQYF
13,-,TRBV20-1,TRBJ1-6,-,TGCAGTGCTCGCAGGGGATATAATTCACCCCTCCACTTT,CSARRGYNSPLHF
15,-,TRBV6-5,TRBJ1-1,-,TGTGCCAGCAGTTACGCAGGGAAGGGGAACACTGAAGCTTTCTTT,CASSYAGKGNTEAFF
14,-,TRBV20-1,TRBJ1-2,-,TGCAGTGCTAGAATCCGAGGGCCGCACTATGGCTACACCTTC,CSARIRGPHYGYTF
15,-,TRBV6-6,TRBJ1-2,TRBD1,TGTGCCAGCAGTTACCCCAACAGGGGTAACTATGGCTACACCTTC,CASSYPNRGNYGYTF
14,few,TRBV29-1,TRBJ2-5,-,TGCAGCGTTGAAGGGCTAGCGAGTTACAATGAGCAGTACTTC,CSVEGLASYNEQYF
15,-,TRBV7-2,TRBJ2-5,-,TGTGCCAGCAGCCCGGAGAGGAGGGTGCAAGAGACCCAGTACTTC,CASSPERRVQETQYF
16,few,TRBV4-1,TRBJ2-1,TRBD1,TGCGCCAGCAGCCCTAAAATCAGGGGGTCCTACAATGAGCAGTTCTTC,CASSPKIRGSYNEQFF
18,-,TRBV7-2,TRBJ2-3,TRBD2,TGTGCCAGCAGCCTCGGACTAGCGGGGGCCGCTAGCACAGATACGCAGTATTTT,CASSLGLAGAASTDTQYF
16,-,TRBV5-5,TRBJ2-7,-,TGTGCCAGCAGCTTGGTATCTGGCCGTCGTGGGGGTGAGCAGTACTTC,CASSLVSGRRGGEQYF
15,few,TRBV28,TRBJ2-5,TRBD2,TGTGCCAGCAGTACCGGACTAGCGGAACAAGAGACCCAGTACTTC,CASSTGLAEQETQYF
13,-,TRBV6-1,TRBJ2-4,-,TGTGCCGGCAGTGAAGGTGTCAAAAACATTCAGTACTTC,CAGSEGVKNIQYF
14,few,TRBV29-1,TRBJ2-6,-,TGCAGCGTTATATGGGCCTCTGGGGCCAACGTCCTGACTTTC,CSVIWASGANVLTF
14,-,TRBV28,TRBJ2-5,-,TGTGCCAGCAGTCACAAACTAGGGAGAGAGACCCAGTACTTC,CASSHKLGRETQYF
15,-,TRBV15,TRBJ2-1,-,TGTGCCACCAGCGGGCCACAGGGATCGCGGGAAAAGCAGTTCTTC,CATSGPQGSREKQFF
16,-,TRBV5-4,TRBJ2-5,-,TGTGCCAGCAGCTTGGCTCGGAGCGAACGACAAGAGACCCAGTACTTC,CASSLARSERQETQYF
17,few,TRBV4-2,TRBJ1-6,-,TGTGCCAGCAGCAAAGGGGGGCGGACGGCCTATAATTCACCCCTCCACTTT,CASSKGGRTAYNSPLHF
17,few,TRBV28,TRBJ2-7,TRBD1,TGTGCCAGCAGTTTATTCTCCGGACAGGGGGCCGCCTACGAGCAGTACTTC,CASSLFSGQGAAYEQYF
15,-,TRBV4-1,TRBJ1-1,TRBD1,TGCGCCAGCAGTCAGGACAGGTTTTCGGACACTGAAGCTTTCTTT,CASSQDRFSDTEAFF
14,few,TRBV10-2,TRBJ2-1,TRBD2,TGCGCCAGCAGAGAGGGACTAGCTTACAATGAGCAGTTCTTC,CASREGLAYNEQFF
18,-,TRBV6-1,TRBJ2-7,TRBD2,TGTGCCAGCACTCCCAGGGGGACTAGCGGGATCATAGACTACGAGCAGTACTTC,CASTPRGTSGIIDYEQYF
14,-,TRBV3-1,TRBJ2-4,-,TGTGCCAGCAGCCAAACAGGGCCAAAAAACATTCAGTACTTC,CASSQTGPKNIQYF
15,many,TRBV12-3/TRBV12-4,TRBJ2-3,-,TGTGCCAGCAGTTTAGGAGATTACTACACAGATACGCAGTATTTT,CASSLGDYYTDTQYF
15,-,TRBV4-1,TRBJ1-5,-,TGCGCCAGCAGTGATGGGACGGGAAAAAAGCAGCCCCAGCATTTT,CASSDGTGKKQPQHF
12,-,TRBV4-1,TRBJ2-1,-,TGCGCCAGCAGCCAAGTTACGGGTGAGCAGTTCTTC,CASSQVTGEQFF
16,-,TRBV20-1,TRBJ2-1,TRBD2,TGCAGTGCTAGAGATCAACTAGCGGGTCCCTACAATGAGCAGTTCTTC,CSARDQLAGPYNEQFF
14,few,TRBV20-1,TRBJ1-5,-,TGCAGTGCTCGAGTCTTCAGTAGCAATCAGCCCCAGCATTTT,CSARVFSSNQPQHF
15,-,TRBV6-1,TRBJ2-7,-,TGTGCCAGCAGCGAATACGGGGAGATAGCGTACGAGCAGTACTTC,CASSEYGEIAYEQYF
15,-,TRBV4-1,TRBJ1-5,-,TGCGCCAGCAGCCGCCAGACAGGCCAGAATCAGCCCCAGCATTTT,CASSRQTGQNQPQHF
15,few,TRBV20-1,TRBJ2-7,TRBD2,TGCAGTGCTAGCGATCCTAGCGGGAGCTCCTACGAGCAGTACTTC,CSASDPSGSSYEQYF
13,-,TRBV6-1,TRBJ2-1,-,TGTGCCAGCAGTGAAGCAAGTAGCTATGAGCAGTTCTTC,CASSEASSYEQFF
12,-,TRBV9,TRBJ2-4,-,TGTGCCGGCAGCGCGACAAGGGACATTCAGTACTTC,CAGSATRDIQYF
16,-,TRBV4-2,TRBJ2-5,TRBD2,TGTGCCAGCAGCCAAGGTGGACTAGCGGGAGTAGAGACCCAGTACTTC,CASSQGGLAGVETQYF
15,-,TRBV2,TRBJ1-5,-,TGTGCCAGCGGGGTAGCGATGGCGACCTATCAGCCCCAGCATTTT,CASGVAMATYQPQHF
14,-,TRBV12-3/TRBV12-4,TRBJ1-6,-,TGTGCCAGCAGTTTTAAGCAGGGGAATTCACCCCTCCACTTT,CASSFKQGNSPLHF
14,-,TRBV29-1,TRBJ2-1,TRBD2,TGCAGCTTTAAGCGGGATGGGTCCTACAATGAGCAGTTCTTC,CSFKRDGSYNEQFF
15,few,TRBV5-6,TRBJ2-3,-,TGTGCCAGCAGCTTGGTCCGGATTAGAACAGATACGCAGTATTTT,CASSLVRIRTDTQYF
19,-,TRBV6-1,TRBJ2-6,TRBD2,TGTGCCAGCAGTGAACCCTTAGGACTAGCTAGGACTGGGGCCAACGTCCTGACTTTC,CASSEPLGLARTGANVLTF
14,-,TRBV20-1,TRBJ2-7,-,TGCAGTGCTAGAGGAGGGGTACAGGCCTACGAGCAGTACTTC,CSARGGVQAYEQYF